Below, 2 T cell receptor beta chains from the same sample are listed, as sequenced in a study of naive CD8 T cells in extremely preterm neonates. Whole-study results and caveats: Preterm infants showed shorter CDR3s, fewer N additions and less trimming than older groups.

Preterm samples came from extremely preterm deliveries at about 22-28 weeks. These TCRs' antigens remain unknown. The assay was immunoSEQ multiplex PCR, and TCRdb's table has in-frame clones only and misses some. The sample carries about 5,000 clones, roughly 96% recorded once. What was sequenced was naive CD8+ T cells from cord blood. The receptors derive from a boy who was born preterm.

The chain has TRBV6-5 and TRBJ2-2; D may be TRBD2 (5 bases). Between the trimmed V and J ends, which lost 6 bases and 8 bases, there was a span of 19 bases. CDR1 is MNHEY and CDR2 is SVGAGI in the germline V gene. The CDR3 is made up of 15 amino acids. The CDR3 bases are TGTGCCAGCAGGACGAGGGCACACTATTTAGGGGAGCTGTTTTTT. Its protein is CASRTRAHYLGELFF.

The chain combines TRBV7-2 with TRBJ1-1, with no clear D. The V gene's germline CDR1 is SGHTA and CDR2 FQGNSA. The ends were cut back, 2 bases at V and 7 bases at J, with 11 bases in the middle. This CDR3 spans 13 amino acids. CDR3 sequence: CASSLISSGEAFF. CDR3 in DNA: TGTGCCAGCAGCTTAATTAGCAGCGGTGAAGCTTTCTTT.